The clone carrying this T cell receptor (beta chain) has just a few counts. These data originate in a study of control samples from healthy donors and cancer patients. J was trimmed by 3 bases and V by 4 bases; bases with no gene match: 7. The CDR3 covers 16 residues. Germline values: CDR1 SGHAT, CDR2 FQNNGV. The assay was immunoSEQ multiplex PCR, and TCRdb's table has in-frame clones only and misses some. The sample yields about 110,000 clones, approximately 90% seen once. The sequenced sample was blood. The chain links TRBV11-2 to TRBJ2-1; 9 bases fit TRBD1. This clonotype originated in a woman in her 50s in good health. The DNA of the CDR3 is TGTGCCAGCAGCTCAAACAGGGGGCCCTACTACAATGAGCAGTTCTTC. Protein sequence: CASSSNRGPYYNEQFF.